The 21 T cell receptor beta chains in this list originate from one sample, sequenced in a study of blood T cell repertoires in COVID-19. Assay used: immunoSEQ multiplex PCR; TCRdb lists only in-frame clones, some missing. This sample carries roughly 77,000 clones, 76% of them seen once, and the ten largest clones take 15%. Sequencing was performed on peripheral blood. The receptors were sampled from a man in his 60s with COVID-19, enrolled during active disease.

This chain uses TRBV2 with TRBJ1-1; TRBD1 might be the D (6 bases). Germline-derived CDR1 and CDR2 are SNHLY and FYNNEI. V was pared by 9 bases and J by 11 bases, with 19 bases between. This CDR3 is built from 12 residues. The CDR3 spells CASTRQVSAAFF. CDR3 bases: TGTGCCAGTACTAGACAGGTTTCAGCGGCTTTCTTT.

CDR3 bases: TGTGCCAGCAGCTTAAATACAGGGTCGGACACTGAAGCTTTCTTT. It codes for CASSLNTGSDTEAFF. This sequence joins TRBV3-1 (or the pseudogene TRBV3-2) and TRBJ1-1, with D tentatively TRBD1 (6 bases). This CDR3 is 15 amino acids long. Germline loops: CDR1 LGHDT, CDR2 YNNKEL (reference sequence). Trimming cost V 5 bases and J 3 bases, with 16 bases left between them.

The rearrangement joins TRBV7-3 to TRBJ2-2; D is perhaps TRBD1 (6 bases). CDR1 SGHTA and CDR2 FQGTGA come from the germline V gene. V gave up 5 bases and J gave up 2 bases, with 9 bases separating them. The length of the CDR3 is 14 residues. The CDR3 DNA reads as TGTGCCAGCAGCCCGGACAGAAACACCGGGGAGCTGTTTTTT. Translation gives CASSPDRNTGELFF.

V usage is TRBV6-5 and J usage is TRBJ1-2, with 9 bases fitting TRBD1. The germline gives CDR1 MNHEY, CDR2 SVGAGI. With V trimmed by 1 base and J by 4 bases, 7 bases remained unmatched. The CDR3 runs to 16 residues. Here the CDR3 DNA reads TGTGCCAGCAGTTACTTGGACAGGGGATTTGTCTATGGCTACACCTTC. Protein sequence: CASSYLDRGFVYGYTF.

The sample holds one count of this clone. The chain recombines TRBV5-1 with TRBJ2-3, with 12 bases matching TRBD2. This CDR3 region has 15 residues. The germline V gene has CDR1 SGHRS and CDR2 YFSETQ. V was clipped by 5 bases and J by 6 bases; unmatched bases: 7. DNA for the CDR3: TGCGCCAGCAGGAGTCCTAGCGGGGGGGCTGATACGCAGTATTTT. Its protein is CASRSPSGGADTQYF.

The chain is built from TRBV27 and TRBJ1-2, with D possibly being TRBD1 (6 bases). V lost 9 bases, J lost 0 bases, and 8 bases lay in between. The CDR3 has 12 amino acids. CDR1 MNHEY and CDR2 SMNVEV come from the germline V gene (reference sequence). CDR3: CASRTANYGYTF. For the CDR3, the DNA is TGTGCCAGTAGGACAGCTAACTATGGCTACACCTTC.

The rearrangement links TRBV7-3 to TRBJ1-6, with D unresolved. With 0 bases removed from V and 7 bases from J, the gap between germline ends came to 7 bases. The CDR3 sequence is 14 residues long. Looked up from germline, CDR1 is SGHTA and CDR2 is FQGTGA. Here the CDR3 reads CASSLTGNNSPLHF. CDR3 nucleotide sequence: TGTGCCAGCAGCTTAACCGGGAACAATTCACCCCTCCACTTT. Combining the CDR3 with reference TRBV7-3 and TRBJ1-6 gives the whole variable domain GAGVSQTPSNKVTEKGKYVELRCDPISGHTALYWYRQSLGQGPEFLIYFQGTGAADDSGLPNDRFFAVRPEGSVSTLKIQRTERGDSAVYLCASSLTGNNSPLHFGNGTRLTVT.

This clone is a singleton in its sample. V is TRBV6-1 and J is TRBJ2-5, with 9 bases that match TRBD2. CDR1 and CDR2 from the germline V gene are MNHNS and SASEGT. CDR3 length: 13 residues. With 1 base clipped from V and 7 bases from J, the junction kept 1 base outside the gene matches. CDR3 coding DNA: TGTGCCAGCAGTGAAGGGCGGGAGGGGACCCAGTACTTC. This codes for CASSEGREGTQYF.

The rearrangement links TRBV5-1 to TRBJ2-5, with TRBD2 matching over 10 bases. Germline assignment: CDR1 SGHRS and CDR2 YFSETQ. The CDR3 has 15 residues. J lost 5 bases, V lost 7 bases, and 11 bases had no gene match. In nucleotides, the CDR3 is TGCGCCAGCCGGAGCCTAGCGGGAGATGTGGAGACCCAGTACTTC. Translated, it gives CASRSLAGDVETQYF.

The genes are TRBV19 and TRBJ2-2, with 14 bases matching TRBD2. Germline CDR1 is LNHDA and CDR2 is SQIVND (reference sequence). The CDR3 contains 18 residues. With 4 bases clipped from V and 3 bases from J, the junction kept 7 bases outside the gene matches. The CDR3 protein is CASSTGLAGGPYTGELFF. The CDR3 DNA follows: TGTGCCAGTAGTACAGGACTAGCGGGAGGCCCATACACCGGGGAGCTGTTTTTT.

The chain is built from TRBV24-1 and TRBJ2-2, with TRBD1 matching 7 bases. CDR3 size: 13 residues. V gave up 8 bases and J gave up 5 bases; unmatched junction bases: 4. From germline, CDR1 is KGHDR and CDR2 SFDVKD. CDR3 in amino acids: CATTTGRTGELFF. CDR3 DNA sequence: TGTGCCACCACGACAGGGCGTACCGGGGAGCTGTTTTTT.

This clone turned up a few times. V gene TRBV18 combines with J gene TRBJ1-1, with 8 bases lining up with TRBD1. The CDR3 covers 15 residues. CDR1 is KGHSH and CDR2 is LQKENI in the germline V gene. J lost 2 bases, V lost 2 bases, and 4 bases had no gene match. The CDR3 DNA is TGTGCCAGCTCACCAAACAGGGGGGGAAACACTGAAGCTTTCTTT. Its protein product is CASSPNRGGNTEAFF.

The V call is TRBV7-2, the J call TRBJ2-7, with a tentative D call TRBD2 (5 bases). The germline V and J ends were trimmed by 4 bases and 0 bases, with 10 bases remaining between them. Germline assignment: CDR1 SGHTA and CDR2 FQGNSA. The CDR3 spans 14 residues. The CDR3 DNA reads as TGTGCCAGCAGCTGGACTGTGACCTCCTACGAGCAGTACTTC. This sequence encodes CASSWTVTSYEQYF.

The rearrangement joins TRBV30 to TRBJ2-5, with no clear D. Trimming took 0 bases from V and 9 from J, leaving 14 bases between them. Germline V CDR1 and CDR2: GTSNPN, SVGIG (reference sequence). This CDR3 comprises 13 residues. The CDR3 sequence: CAWSVGPNRAQYF. The CDR3 nucleotides read TGTGCCTGGAGTGTAGGTCCTAACCGGGCCCAGTACTTC. Supplemented by reference TRBV30 and TRBJ2-5, the full variable domain reads SQTIHQWPATLVQPVGSPLSLECTVEGTSNPNLYWYRQAAGRGLQLLFYSVGIGQISSEVPQNLSASRPQDRQFILSSKKLLLSDSGFYLCAWSVGPNRAQYFGPGTRLLVL.

The chain employs TRBV25-1 and TRBJ1-2; the D gene is possibly TRBD1 (6 bases). This CDR3 comprises 14 residues. Germline V gives CDR1 MGHDK, CDR2 SYGVNS. Between the trimmed V and J ends, which lost 4 bases and 3 bases, there was a span of 12 bases. CDR3 sequence: CASSGRGGHYGYTF. Written as DNA, the CDR3 is TGTGCCAGCAGTGGGAGGGGGGGACACTATGGCTACACCTTC.

This chain joins TRBV11-3 and TRBJ1-3, with a weak D call TRBD1 (6 bases). V gave up 5 bases and J gave up 0 bases, with 14 bases separating them. CDR1 is SGHNT, CDR2 YENEEA, per germline. CDR3 length: 16 residues. The chain's CDR3 is CASSQRTANSGNTIYF. CDR3 in DNA: TGTGCCAGCAGCCAACGGACAGCTAACTCTGGAAACACCATATATTTT.

The chain has TRBV5-4 and TRBJ2-5; D gene unclear. V was shortened by 1 base and J by 5 bases, with 6 bases between the two germline ends. Germline lookup yields CDR1 SGHNT and CDR2 YYREEE (reference sequence). There are 12 residues in the CDR3. The CDR3 here is CASSLNEETQYF. The CDR3 coding sequence is TGTGCCAGCAGCTTGAACGAGGAGACCCAGTACTTC.

This rearrangement joins TRBV10-3 to TRBJ1-2, with TRBD1 matching 8 bases. V gave up 5 bases and J gave up 8 bases; unmatched junction bases: 13. This CDR3 is built from 15 residues. Germline values: CDR1 ENHRY, CDR2 SYGVKD. In DNA form, the CDR3 reads TGTGCCATCAGTTCCTCTGACAGGGGAGAGAAGGGCTACACCTTC. Encoded protein: CAISSSDRGEKGYTF.

The rearrangement joins TRBV5-1 to TRBJ1-1, with TRBD1 as a possible D gene (5 bases). Germline CDR1 is SGHRS and CDR2 is YFSETQ. Trimming shortened V by 6 bases and J by 1 base, and 10 bases separated the two germline ends. This CDR3 has 13 residues. The chain's CDR3 is CASNPGGNTEAFF. DNA for the CDR3: TGCGCCAGCAACCCGGGGGGGAACACTGAAGCTTTCTTT.

This rearrangement joins TRBV10-1 to TRBJ2-5, with a possible D match to TRBD2 (6 bases). The ends were cut back, 8 bases at V and 2 bases at J, with 18 bases in the middle. CDR1 and CDR2 from the germline V gene are WNHNN and SYGVQD (reference sequence). This CDR3 has 15 amino acids. CDR3 coding DNA: TGCGCCAGCGGGGAGACTAGAGGTGGGCAAGAGACCCAGTACTTC. As protein: CASGETRGGQETQYF.

The rearrangement joins TRBV27 to TRBJ2-5; tentatively, D is TRBD2 (6 bases). The V and J ends lost 4 bases and 1 base respectively, with 16 bases between them. This CDR3 region has 16 residues. Germline V lookup: CDR1 MNHEY, CDR2 SMNVEV (reference sequence). The CDR3 sequence is CASSSLGTSLQETQYF. CDR3 in DNA: TGTGCCAGCAGTTCCTTGGGGACTTCCCTCCAAGAGACCCAGTACTTC.